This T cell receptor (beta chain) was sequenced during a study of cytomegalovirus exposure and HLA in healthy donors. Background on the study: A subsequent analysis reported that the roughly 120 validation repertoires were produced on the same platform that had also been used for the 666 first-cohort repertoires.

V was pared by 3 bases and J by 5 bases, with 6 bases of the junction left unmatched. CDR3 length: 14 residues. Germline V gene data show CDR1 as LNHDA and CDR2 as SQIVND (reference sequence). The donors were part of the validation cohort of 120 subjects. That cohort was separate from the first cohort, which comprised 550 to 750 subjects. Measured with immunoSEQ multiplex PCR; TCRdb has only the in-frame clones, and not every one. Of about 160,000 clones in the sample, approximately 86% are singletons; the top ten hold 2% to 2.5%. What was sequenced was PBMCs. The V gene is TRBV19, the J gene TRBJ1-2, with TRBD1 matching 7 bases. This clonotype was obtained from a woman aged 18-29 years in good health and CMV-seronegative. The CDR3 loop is CASSMKTGRYGYTF. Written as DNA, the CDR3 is TGTGCCAGTAGTATGAAGACAGGGCGATATGGCTACACCTTC.